Following are 10 T cell receptor beta chains from one sample sequenced in a study of T cell repertoires in cytomegalovirus infection. TCRdb used MiXCR to reprocess the reads, holding one entry per CDR3 protein. The sample holds approximately 700,000 distinct CDR3 sequences, 35% seen once. The specimen was PBMCs. Receptor source: a human donor in good health (CMV status not recorded). Some clones in this sample may be carry-over from other donors' samples.

This clonotype was found a few times. The DNA of the CDR3 is TGTGCCAGCAGCATCCGACCCCCTTATAGCAATCAGCCCCAGCATTTT. Translating gives CASSIRPPYSNQPQHF. This sequence joins TRBV27 and TRBJ1-5; D is unresolved. Trimming took 6 bases from V and 0 from J, leaving 15 bases between them. The germline V gene encodes CDR1 MNHEY and CDR2 SMNVEV (reference sequence). The CDR3 has 16 amino acids.

This clonotype was seen a few times. The chain recombines TRBV7-2 with TRBJ1-2; D call uncertain. Germline loops: CDR1 SGHTA, CDR2 FQGNSA. Trimming cost V 2 bases and J 6 bases, with 7 bases left between them. The CDR3 consists of 12 residues. The CDR3 loop is CASSLFRDGYTF. Written as DNA, the CDR3 is TGTGCCAGCAGCTTATTTCGGGATGGCTACACCTTC.

This sequence joins TRBV7-8 and TRBJ2-7, with D perhaps TRBD2 (5 bases). The V gene's germline CDR1 is SGHVS and CDR2 FQNEAQ. Trimming removed 3 bases at V and 2 bases at J, with 14 bases between. The CDR3 sequence is 15 residues long. The CDR3 here is CASSFNPRGTYEQYF. CDR3 nucleotide sequence: TGTGCCAGCAGCTTCAATCCCCGGGGAACCTACGAGCAGTACTTC. The full variable domain, rest sourced from reference TRBV7-8 and TRBJ2-7, is GAGVSQSPRYKVAKRGQDVALRCDPISGHVSLFWYQQALGQGPEFLTYFQNEAQLDKSGLPSDRFFAERPEGSVSTLKIQRTQQEDSAVYLCASSFNPRGTYEQYFGPGTRLTVT.

The sample holds many counts of this clonotype. V usage is TRBV7-2 and J usage is TRBJ2-7, with TRBD2 matching 10 bases. V lost 7 bases, J lost 6 bases, and 9 bases stayed unmatched. The CDR3 loop spans 14 amino acids. Germline assignment: CDR1 SGHTA and CDR2 FQGNSA. The CDR3 DNA sequence: TGTGCCAGCAATCCTAGCGGGAGCGTAGCCGAGCAGTACTTC. This encodes CASNPSGSVAEQYF.

Turning to this clonotype: A read error may produce the germline difference seen at one junction end. The chain has TRBV5-8 and TRBJ2-3, with TRBD2 as a possible D gene (5 bases). The CDR3 is 15 amino acids. Germline values: CDR1 SGHTS, CDR2 YDEGEE. CDR3 region: CATSSTDGVGDTQYF. CDR3 sequence (DNA): TGCGCCACCAGCTCCACGGACGGGGTGGGAGATACGCAGTATTTT.

This clonotype was counted once. The CDR3 loop reads CSVRKGEQYF. DNA for the CDR3: TGCAGCGTTCGCAAGGGCGAGCAGTACTTC. The chain is built from TRBV29-1 and TRBJ2-7; D uncertain. V lost 5 bases, J lost 6 bases, and 8 bases lay in between. Germline V gene data show CDR1 as SQVTM and CDR2 as ANQGSEA. This CDR3 comprises 10 residues.

As for this clonotype: One junction end does not reproduce the germline sequence, and a read error may be involved. The chain uses TRBV6-6 and TRBJ2-3; D may match TRBD1 or TRBD2 (5 bases each). Germline values: CDR1 MNHNY, CDR2 SVGAGI (reference sequence). This CDR3 is 17 amino acids long. CDR3 sequence: CARSYRSGGPGHDTQYF. The CDR3 region has the DNA TGTGCCAGAAGTTATAGGTCTGGGGGACCCGGGCACGATACGCAGTATTTT.

This clonotype appeared once. One end of the junction is discordant with germline, which a read error may explain. This chain joins TRBV12-3 or TRBV12-4 and TRBJ1-3, with 7 bases matching TRBD1. CDR3 length: 14 amino acids. The CDR3 region has the DNA TGTGCCAGCAACAGGGGATTCCGTGGAAACACCATATCTTTT. This gives the protein CASNRGFRGNTISF.

The chain combines TRBV11-2 with TRBJ2-1; 9 bases map to TRBD2. CDR3 length: 16 residues. CDR1 and CDR2 (germline): SGHAT, FQNNGV. Trimming at V came to 1 base and at J to 4 bases, leaving 5 bases not matched to a gene. The CDR3 region is CASSLGWAGGYNEQFF. CDR3 DNA: TGTGCCAGCAGCTTAGGGTGGGCGGGAGGGTACAATGAGCAGTTCTTC.

The chain's CDR3 is CASSPRPEETQYF. The CDR3 nucleotides are TGTGCCAGCAGCCCTCGGCCCGAGGAGACCCAGTACTTC. The chain couples TRBV7-6 to TRBJ2-5; D ambiguous. V was cut by 5 bases and J by 5 bases, with 12 bases left in between. This CDR3 has 13 residues. Germline loops: CDR1 SGHVS, CDR2 FNYEAQ.